The clone carrying this TCR beta chain has only one observation. Its matching antigen is unknown. The CDR3 loop spans 17 amino acids. J lost 6 bases, V lost 4 bases, and 11 bases had no gene match. CDR1 and CDR2 (germline): SGDLS, YYNGEE. The record originates from a study of chemoradiotherapy in HPV16-positive cancers. Study observations and caveats: The functional HPV-specific definition rests on just a couple of HPV16-positive patients.

TCRdb's table, derived via immunoSEQ multiplex PCR, lists solely in-frame clones and lacks some. The table lists about 14,000 clones, over 85% of them singletons. The sample was tumor tissue, taken from a patient who underwent chemoradiotherapy. The gene calls are TRBV9 and TRBJ2-2; 11 nucleotides match TRBD2. The TCR originated in a human donor with HPV-associated anogenital cancer. The DNA for the CDR3 is TGTGCCAGCAGCCCGAGACTAGCGGGGCTTGTTTCCGGGGAGCTGTTTTTT. Its protein is CASSPRLAGLVSGELFF.